The sequence of this TCR beta chain was determined in a study of cytomegalovirus exposure and HLA in healthy donors. Germline V lookup: CDR1 LNHDA, CDR2 SQIVND (reference sequence). There are 14 residues in the CDR3. Both 60 Vbeta primers and 13 Jbeta primers went into the PCR. Data came from immunoSEQ multiplex PCR; TCRdb stores just in-frame clones and leaves some out. The sample has roughly 220,000 clones; more than 75% are singletons. General study results and limits: The study carried out a later analysis of TCR beta sequences. It associated under 20,000 of them with specific HLA alleles at a false discovery rate of 0.05. For most TCR sequences rarity was the rule, although some public TCRs occurred in many donors. DRB1 had the most TCR associations and HLA-C the fewest, a later analysis found, with rates varying by HLA locus.

This clone was recorded once. Its target is unknown. At one end, the junction sequence differs from germline, possibly due to a read error. Sequences were obtained from PBMCs. This TCR was sampled from a woman aged 35 to 49 in good health and CMV-seronegative. The chain uses TRBV19 and TRBJ2-2; 7 nucleotides match TRBD1. The CDR3 bases are TGTGCCAGTAGCCCCTCGGGACAGACCGGGGCGCTGTTTTTT. Its protein product is CASSPSGQTGALFF.